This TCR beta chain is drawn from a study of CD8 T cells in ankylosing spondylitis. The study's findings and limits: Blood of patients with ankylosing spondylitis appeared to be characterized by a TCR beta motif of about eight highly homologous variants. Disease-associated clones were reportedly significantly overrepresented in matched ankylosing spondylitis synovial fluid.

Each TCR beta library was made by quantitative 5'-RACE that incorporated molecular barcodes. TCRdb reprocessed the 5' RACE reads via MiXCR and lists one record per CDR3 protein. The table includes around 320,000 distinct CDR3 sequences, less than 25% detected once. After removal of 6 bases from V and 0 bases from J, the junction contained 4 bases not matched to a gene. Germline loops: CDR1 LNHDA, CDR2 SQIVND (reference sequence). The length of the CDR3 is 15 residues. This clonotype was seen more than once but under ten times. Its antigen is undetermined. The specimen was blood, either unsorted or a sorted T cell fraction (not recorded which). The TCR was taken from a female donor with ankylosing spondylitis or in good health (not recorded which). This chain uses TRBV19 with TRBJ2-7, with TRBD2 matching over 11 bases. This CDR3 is CASSSTSGASYEQYF. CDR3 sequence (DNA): TGTGCCAGTAGCTCGACTAGCGGGGCCTCCTACGAGCAGTACTTC.